A selection of T cell receptor beta chains follows, all from one sample in a study of blood T cell repertoires in COVID-19. The protocol was immunoSEQ multiplex PCR, while the TCRdb copy is restricted to in-frame clones and leaves out a portion. Here the sample spans roughly 130,000 clones, around three quarters being singletons. The specimen was peripheral blood. The receptor source for this set is a man aged 55 to 70 with active or convalescent COVID-19. Both conserved end residues are part of each CDR3. D genes are given only for firm matches. For some rows the clone size is stated as once, few or many, or as a class when expanded; others skip it.

NA,TRBV19,NA,TRBJ1-5,CASARGGANQPQHF,TGTGCCAGTGCCAGAGGAGGGGCCAATCAGCCCCAGCATTTT
TRBD1,TRBV18,NA,TRBJ2-5,CASSPTAGGVETQYF,TGTGCCAGCTCACCAACGGCAGGGGGTGTGGAGACCCAGTACTTC
TRBD1,TRBV5-1,NA,TRBJ2-7,CASSVGQGQFYEQYF,TGCGCCAGCAGCGTGGGACAGGGTCAGTTCTACGAGCAGTACTTC
NA,TRBV9,NA,TRBJ1-2,CASSPGRTEVGGYTF,TGTGCCAGCAGCCCTGGAAGGACAGAGGTCGGTGGCTACACCTTC
NA,TRBV28,NA,TRBJ2-7,CASREGGASYEQYF,TGTGCCAGCAGGGAAGGGGGAGCATCCTACGAGCAGTACTTC
NA,TRBV9,NA,TRBJ2-3,CASSVVGDTQYF,TGTGCCAGCAGCGTAGTCGGAGATACGCAGTATTTT
TRBD2,TRBV28,NA,TRBJ2-2,CASTPNPGLAWTGELFF,TGTGCCAGCACCCCAAATCCGGGACTAGCATGGACCGGGGAGCTGTTTTTT
NA,TRBV5-4,NA,TRBJ1-6,CASSLEGGSPLHF,TGTGCCAGCAGCTTGGAAGGAGGTTCACCCCTCCACTTT
NA,TRBV7-2,few,TRBJ2-7,CASSLLTESSYEQYF,TGTGCCAGCAGCTTACTCACGGAGAGCTCCTACGAGCAGTACTTC
NA,TRBV19,NA,TRBJ2-7,CASRGVGSYEQYF,TGTGCCAGCAGGGGCGTCGGGTCCTACGAGCAGTACTTC
TRBD1,TRBV7-2,NA,TRBJ2-1,CASSPRQGAGEQFF,TGTGCCAGCAGCCCTCGACAGGGGGCAGGGGAGCAGTTCTTC
TRBD1,TRBV7-9,NA,TRBJ2-7,CASSWDRSYEQYF,TGTGCCAGCAGCTGGGACAGATCCTACGAGCAGTACTTC
NA,TRBV19,NA,TRBJ2-7,CASSPLRRGLTYEQYF,TGTGCCAGTAGTCCCCTAAGGAGGGGGCTAACCTACGAGCAGTACTTC
NA,TRBV5-1,NA,TRBJ1-2,CASSPGVQEGGYTF,TGCGCCAGCAGCCCAGGTGTCCAGGAAGGCGGCTACACCTTC
NA,TRBV28,NA,TRBJ2-1,CATQNSGSSSYNEQFF,TGTGCCACCCAGAATAGCGGAAGCAGCTCCTACAATGAGCAGTTCTTC
NA,TRBV5-4,many,TRBJ2-1,CASSLSSPEQFF,TGTGCCAGCAGCTTGTCCTCTCCGGAGCAGTTCTTC
TRBD1,TRBV6-5,NA,TRBJ2-1,CASNRDRGTKQFF,TGTGCCAGCAACAGGGACAGGGGGACAAAGCAGTTCTTC
NA,TRBV28,NA,TRBJ2-7,CASSRGSYEQYF,TGTGCCAGCAGTCGGGGATCCTACGAGCAGTACTTC
NA,TRBV9,NA,TRBJ2-1,CASRSTSDEQFF,TGTGCCAGCAGGTCCACTAGTGATGAGCAGTTCTTC
NA,TRBV2,NA,TRBJ2-5,CASAPGLGTQYF,TGTGCCAGCGCTCCAGGGTTGGGGACCCAGTACTTC
NA,TRBV18,NA,TRBJ2-2,CASSPARRKTNTGELFF,TGTGCCAGCTCACCCGCGCGGCGGAAGACTAACACCGGGGAGCTGTTTTTT
TRBD1,TRBV29-1,NA,TRBJ2-7,CSVSVGGLGEQYF,TGCAGCGTTTCCGTAGGGGGCTTGGGGGAGCAGTACTTC
NA,TRBV27,many,TRBJ2-7,CASSLWAGYEQYF,TGTGCCAGCAGTTTATGGGCAGGCTACGAGCAGTACTTC
NA,TRBV27,NA,TRBJ2-7,CASTPVGGYEQYF,TGTGCCAGCACCCCAGTAGGGGGCTACGAGCAGTACTTC
TRBD1,TRBV24-1,once,TRBJ2-3,CATSDWTGSTDTQYF,TGTGCCACCAGTGATTGGACAGGTAGCACAGATACGCAGTATTTT
TRBD1,TRBV4-3,NA,TRBJ2-7,CASSLDRGRSYEQYF,TGCGCCAGCAGCCTCGACAGGGGGAGATCCTACGAGCAGTACTTC
TRBD2,TRBV9,few,TRBJ2-2,CASSVASGGSTGELFF,TGTGCCAGCAGCGTAGCTAGCGGGGGATCCACCGGGGAGCTGTTTTTT
NA,TRBV18,NA,TRBJ1-1,CASSPIRNTEAFF,TGTGCCAGCTCACCAATTAGGAACACTGAAGCTTTCTTT
NA,TRBV19,NA,TRBJ1-3,CASTYRPGNSPGNTIYF,TGTGCCAGTACTTATAGGCCAGGCAACTCTCCTGGAAACACCATATATTTT
NA,TRBV18,NA,TRBJ1-2,CASSLLQGADYGYTF,TGTGCCAGCTCACTGTTACAGGGTGCAGACTATGGCTACACCTTC
TRBD2,TRBV5-4,once,TRBJ2-1,CASSFGAGGGNEQFF,TGTGCCAGCAGCTTTGGGGCGGGGGGAGGCAATGAGCAGTTCTTC
NA,TRBV19,NA,TRBJ1-5,CASSRAGLQPQHF,TGTGCCAGTAGTAGGGCAGGGCTTCAGCCCCAGCATTTT
NA,TRBV7-9,NA,TRBJ2-6,CASSISGANVLTF,TGTGCCAGCAGCATATCTGGGGCCAACGTCCTGACTTTC
NA,TRBV28,few,TRBJ2-5,CASSDGGQDRETQYF,TGTGCCAGCAGTGACGGGGGGCAGGATAGAGAGACCCAGTACTTC
NA,TRBV14,few,TRBJ1-2,CASSLQEGWLNGYTF,TGTGCCAGCAGCCTACAGGAAGGTTGGTTGAATGGCTACACCTTC
TRBD1,TRBV6-2/TRBV6-3,few,TRBJ1-3,CASSATTGSSGNTIYF,TGTGCCAGCAGCGCCACGACAGGGAGCTCTGGAAACACCATATATTTT
TRBD1,TRBV28,NA,TRBJ1-4,CASSLGQGFDNEKLFF,TGTGCCAGCAGTTTGGGACAGGGATTCGATAATGAAAAACTGTTTTTT
TRBD1,TRBV27,NA,TRBJ1-1,CASSLWTGHTEAFF,TGTGCCAGCAGTCTTTGGACAGGGCACACTGAAGCTTTCTTT
TRBD1,TRBV4-1,once,TRBJ1-4,CASSQETGTGNGYRREKLFF,TGCGCCAGCAGCCAAGAGACCGGGACAGGTAATGGTTACCGCAGGGAAAAACTGTTTTTT
NA,TRBV3-1/TRBV3-2,NA,TRBJ2-1,CASSRQTVNNEQFF,TGTGCCAGCAGCCGGCAGACTGTGAACAATGAGCAGTTCTTC
TRBD1,TRBV28,NA,TRBJ1-3,CASSFSRGNTIYF,TGTGCCAGCAGTTTTAGCAGGGGGAACACCATATATTTT
TRBD2,TRBV7-9,NA,TRBJ2-1,CASSSLAGGSYNEQFF,TGTGCCAGCAGCTCCCTGGCGGGAGGCTCCTACAATGAGCAGTTCTTC
NA,TRBV15,NA,TRBJ2-1,CATSRDPSTYNEQFF,TGTGCCACCAGCAGAGATCCCTCCACTTACAATGAGCAGTTCTTC
TRBD2,TRBV5-5,NA,TRBJ2-5,CASSLADLYQETQYF,TGTGCCAGCAGTCTAGCGGATCTGTACCAAGAGACCCAGTACTTC
NA,TRBV4-2,once,TRBJ2-3,CASPRDRTSTDTQYF,TGTGCCAGTCCTCGAGACAGAACTAGCACAGATACGCAGTATTTT
NA,TRBV19,NA,TRBJ2-5,CASSTRAARAQETQYF,TGTGCCAGTAGCACGCGGGCAGCCCGGGCCCAAGAGACCCAGTACTTC
NA,TRBV7-3,NA,TRBJ1-1,CASSADWNTEAFF,TGTGCCAGCAGCGCGGACTGGAACACTGAAGCTTTCTTT
TRBD2,TRBV4-3,NA,TRBJ2-1,CASSQVGTSGGLSEQFF,TGCGCCAGCAGCCAAGTAGGGACTAGCGGGGGACTTAGTGAGCAGTTCTTC
NA,TRBV20-1,few,TRBJ2-5,CSRYRRGTQYF,TGCAGTCGATATCGAAGGGGGACCCAGTACTTC
NA,TRBV5-1,few,TRBJ1-1,CASSAGLRNTEAFF,TGCGCCAGCAGCGCGGGACTGAGGAACACTGAAGCTTTCTTT
NA,TRBV19,NA,TRBJ1-5,CASSIPPNQPQHF,TGTGCCAGTAGTATCCCCCCTAATCAGCCCCAGCATTTT
TRBD2,TRBV2,NA,TRBJ2-7,CASRETSGRLTYEQYF,TGTGCCAGCAGGGAGACTAGCGGGAGGCTTACCTACGAGCAGTACTTC
TRBD1,TRBV6-5,NA,TRBJ2-7,CASSRDRASYEQYF,TGTGCCAGCAGCCGGGACAGGGCTTCCTACGAGCAGTACTTC
NA,TRBV12-3/TRBV12-4,once,TRBJ2-3,CASSQQQLDTQYF,TGTGCCAGCAGTCAGCAACAGCTAGATACGCAGTATTTT
TRBD2,TRBV6-5,NA,TRBJ2-7,CASSYSSGSYEQYF,TGTGCCAGCAGTTACAGTAGCGGGAGCTACGAGCAGTACTTC